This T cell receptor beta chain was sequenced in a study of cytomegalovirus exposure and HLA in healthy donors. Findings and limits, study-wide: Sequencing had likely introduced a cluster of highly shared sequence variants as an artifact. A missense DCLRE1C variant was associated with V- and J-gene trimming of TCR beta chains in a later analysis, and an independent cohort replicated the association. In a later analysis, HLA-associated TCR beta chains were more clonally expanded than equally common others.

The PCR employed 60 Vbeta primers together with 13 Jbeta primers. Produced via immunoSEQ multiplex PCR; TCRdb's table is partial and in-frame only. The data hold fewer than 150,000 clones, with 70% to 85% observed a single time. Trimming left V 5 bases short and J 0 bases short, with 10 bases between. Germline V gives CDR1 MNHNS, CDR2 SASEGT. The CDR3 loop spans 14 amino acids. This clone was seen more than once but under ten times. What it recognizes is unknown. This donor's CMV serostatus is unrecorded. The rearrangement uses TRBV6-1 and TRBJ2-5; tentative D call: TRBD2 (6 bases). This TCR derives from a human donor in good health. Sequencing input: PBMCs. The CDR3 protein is CASSLAAYQETQYF. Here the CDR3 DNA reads TGTGCCAGCAGTTTAGCGGCGTACCAAGAGACCCAGTACTTC.